These 13 T cell receptor beta chains were all obtained from the same sample, sequenced in a study of blood T cell repertoires in COVID-19. The data were produced by immunoSEQ multiplex PCR, yet TCRdb's version contains in-frame clones alone and is incomplete. This sample has 130,000 or so clones, with around 78% found just once. The material sequenced was peripheral blood. These receptors all come from a human donor in a cohort sampled during active COVID-19.

This chain connects TRBV19 to TRBJ2-4; tentatively, D is TRBD1 (6 bases). Trimming took 9 bases from V and 8 from J, leaving 17 bases between them. The V gene's germline CDR1 is LNHDA and CDR2 SQIVND (reference sequence). The CDR3 extends over 13 amino acids. CDR3 sequence (DNA): TGTGCCAGCTCCGGGACACCGGTCGACATTCAGTACTTC. Translating it yields CASSGTPVDIQYF.

This clone was picked up one time. CDR3: CASSLLGLAGRGEQYF. CDR3 nucleotides: TGTGCCAGCAGCCTACTGGGACTAGCGGGGCGAGGCGAGCAGTACTTC. The chain couples TRBV5-8 to TRBJ2-7, with 13 bases aligning to TRBD2. Germline V gene sequence: CDR1 SGHTS, CDR2 YDEGEE. CDR3 length: 16 amino acids. The V segment lost 4 bases and the J segment 6 bases; nucleotides outside the gene matches: 10.

The V gene is TRBV12-3 or TRBV12-4, the J gene TRBJ2-1; 10 nucleotides agree with TRBD2. This CDR3 comprises 13 residues. V lost 6 bases, J lost 10 bases, and 6 bases stayed unmatched. CDR3 nucleotide sequence: TGTGCCAGCAGCTCATTAGCGGGGGGCGAGCAGTTCTTC. This encodes CASSSLAGGEQFF.

This clone was found a few times. CDR3 residues: CASSSGGSPSYNSPLHF. The CDR3 DNA reads as TGTGCCAGCAGTTCGGGGGGGAGTCCAAGCTATAATTCACCCCTCCACTTT. This rearrangement joins TRBV27 to TRBJ1-6, with D perhaps matching TRBD1 (5 bases). The germline V and J ends were trimmed by 4 bases and 3 bases, with 16 bases remaining between them. Germline-derived CDR1 and CDR2 are MNHEY and SMNVEV (reference sequence). The length of the CDR3 is 17 residues.

The J gene is TRBJ2-5, the V gene TRBV19; no firm D call. Germline V gives CDR1 LNHDA, CDR2 SQIVND (reference sequence). Trimming took off 1 base at V and 5 bases at J, with 20 bases between the two ends. The CDR3 spans 17 residues. CDR3 nucleotides: TGTGCCAGTAGTATAGTGGCCAGATGGGCCGAAACGGAGACCCAGTACTTC. It yields the protein CASSIVARWAETETQYF.

DNA of the CDR3: TGTGCCAGTACCCCGGACAGATTAAATTCACCCCTCCACTTT. It yields the protein CASTPDRLNSPLHF. J is TRBJ1-6 and V is TRBV19, with D possibly TRBD1 on 6 matching bases. CDR1 is LNHDA, CDR2 SQIVND, per germline (reference sequence). Trimming removed 7 bases at V and 7 bases at J, with 14 bases between. CDR3 size: 14 residues.

The table lists this clone with a count of one. The chain combines TRBV7-9 with TRBJ2-3; 8 bases line up with TRBD1. The CDR3 runs 14 residues. Trimming removed 5 bases from V and 1 base from J; junction bases left unmatched: 2. Per the germline V gene, CDR1 is SEHNR and CDR2 is FQNEAQ (reference sequence). CDR3 protein: CASSPGQGTDTQYF. CDR3 sequence (DNA): TGTGCCAGCAGCCCGGGACAGGGCACAGATACGCAGTATTTT.

A few counts support this clone. This chain connects TRBV5-5 to TRBJ1-5; 7 positions match TRBD1. CDR3 length: 15 residues. Germline CDR1 reads SGHKS; CDR2 reads YYEKEE (reference sequence). V trimming: 0 bases; J trimming: 3 bases; junction bases outside the gene matches: 3. The CDR3 spells CASSLVGQDNQPQHF. The CDR3 DNA is TGTGCCAGCAGCTTGGTAGGACAGGACAATCAGCCCCAGCATTTT.

The V call is TRBV6-1, the J call TRBJ1-1; TRBD1 agrees at 9 bases. Germline CDR1 reads MNHNS; CDR2 reads SASEGT. CDR3 length: 16 residues. Trimming took 0 bases from V and 11 from J; bases not matched to a gene: 13. DNA of the CDR3: TGTGCCAGCAGTGAAGCGCTTGGTAATGACAGGGGGGGCGCTTTCTTT. Its protein product is CASSEALGNDRGGAFF.

V is TRBV5-1 and J is TRBJ2-1, with 10 positions matching TRBD2. This CDR3 region has 15 residues. Germline loops: CDR1 SGHRS, CDR2 YFSETQ. V was clipped by 2 bases and J by 7 bases; unmatched bases: 6. In nucleotides, the CDR3 is TGCGCCAGCAGCTTTACAGCGGGGGGGCTAAATGAGCAGTTCTTC. Encoded protein: CASSFTAGGLNEQFF.

V and J are TRBV4-2 and TRBJ1-2; possibly TRBD1 for D (5 bases). With 2 bases removed from V and 6 bases from J, the gap between germline ends came to 16 bases. The CDR3 extends over 15 amino acids. Germline V gene data show CDR1 as LGHNA and CDR2 as YNFKEQ. The CDR3 sequence: CASSQPGRGRDGYTF. In DNA form, the CDR3 reads TGTGCCAGCAGCCAACCAGGGCGTGGGAGGGATGGCTACACCTTC.

This clone showed up just a few times. This chain joins TRBV27 and TRBJ1-4, with D possibly being TRBD1 (6 bases). This CDR3 region has 13 residues. Per the germline V gene, CDR1 is MNHEY and CDR2 is SMNVEV (reference sequence). V dropped 6 bases and J dropped 8 bases, with 13 bases sitting between them. CDR3 DNA sequence: TGTGCCAGCAGGGGACAAGGGATCGAAAAACTGTTTTTT. Its protein product is CASRGQGIEKLFF.

There are a few counts of this clone. This chain links TRBV6-1 with TRBJ2-3; 10 bases align to TRBD2. Germline V gives CDR1 MNHNS, CDR2 SASEGT. There are 16 residues in the CDR3. Trimming removed 2 bases from V and 8 bases from J; junction bases left unmatched: 10. The CDR3 DNA reads as TGTGCCAGCAGTGAAACTAGCGGGGTCTGGGTCGGTACGCAGTATTTT. This codes for CASSETSGVWVGTQYF.